Sequencing of this TCR beta chain was carried out in a study of T cells in Graves' hyperthyroidism and ophthalmopathy. Regarding the study as a whole: Most clonotypes that expanded in the thyroid above 0.001 also showed up in blood.

RNA transcripts yielded amplified TCR beta CDR3 regions. An initial round of RT-PCR targeting the TCR CDR3 relied on the HTBI primer set. Each CDR3 protein is one row after TCRdb ran MiXCR on the multiplex PCR reads. There are about 210,000 distinct CDR3 sequences in the sample; approximately 20% occur only once, and around 47% lies in the top ten. Absence of ophthalmopathy progression within 18 months defined stable Graves' hyperthyroidism. Lactation, pregnancy, other autoimmune disease or uncontrolled infection excluded patients. Based on clinical symptoms, serum thyroxine and TRAb, thyroid ultrasound and orbital computed tomography, diagnoses were reached. In its sample, this clonotype was seen a few times. Its antigen remains unidentified. Sequenced material: blood. The receptor's source is a man aged 35-49 years with Graves' hyperthyroidism.

The CDR3 DNA sequence: TGTGCCAGCAGTCATTTGACAACCTATAGCAATCAGCCCCAGCATTTT. It specifies CASSHLTTYSNQPQHF. The V call is TRBV2, the J call TRBJ1-5; D call uncertain. The CDR3 spans 16 residues. V was clipped by 5 bases and J by 0 bases, with 14 bases between them. CDR1 and CDR2 from the germline V gene are SNHLY and FYNNEI.